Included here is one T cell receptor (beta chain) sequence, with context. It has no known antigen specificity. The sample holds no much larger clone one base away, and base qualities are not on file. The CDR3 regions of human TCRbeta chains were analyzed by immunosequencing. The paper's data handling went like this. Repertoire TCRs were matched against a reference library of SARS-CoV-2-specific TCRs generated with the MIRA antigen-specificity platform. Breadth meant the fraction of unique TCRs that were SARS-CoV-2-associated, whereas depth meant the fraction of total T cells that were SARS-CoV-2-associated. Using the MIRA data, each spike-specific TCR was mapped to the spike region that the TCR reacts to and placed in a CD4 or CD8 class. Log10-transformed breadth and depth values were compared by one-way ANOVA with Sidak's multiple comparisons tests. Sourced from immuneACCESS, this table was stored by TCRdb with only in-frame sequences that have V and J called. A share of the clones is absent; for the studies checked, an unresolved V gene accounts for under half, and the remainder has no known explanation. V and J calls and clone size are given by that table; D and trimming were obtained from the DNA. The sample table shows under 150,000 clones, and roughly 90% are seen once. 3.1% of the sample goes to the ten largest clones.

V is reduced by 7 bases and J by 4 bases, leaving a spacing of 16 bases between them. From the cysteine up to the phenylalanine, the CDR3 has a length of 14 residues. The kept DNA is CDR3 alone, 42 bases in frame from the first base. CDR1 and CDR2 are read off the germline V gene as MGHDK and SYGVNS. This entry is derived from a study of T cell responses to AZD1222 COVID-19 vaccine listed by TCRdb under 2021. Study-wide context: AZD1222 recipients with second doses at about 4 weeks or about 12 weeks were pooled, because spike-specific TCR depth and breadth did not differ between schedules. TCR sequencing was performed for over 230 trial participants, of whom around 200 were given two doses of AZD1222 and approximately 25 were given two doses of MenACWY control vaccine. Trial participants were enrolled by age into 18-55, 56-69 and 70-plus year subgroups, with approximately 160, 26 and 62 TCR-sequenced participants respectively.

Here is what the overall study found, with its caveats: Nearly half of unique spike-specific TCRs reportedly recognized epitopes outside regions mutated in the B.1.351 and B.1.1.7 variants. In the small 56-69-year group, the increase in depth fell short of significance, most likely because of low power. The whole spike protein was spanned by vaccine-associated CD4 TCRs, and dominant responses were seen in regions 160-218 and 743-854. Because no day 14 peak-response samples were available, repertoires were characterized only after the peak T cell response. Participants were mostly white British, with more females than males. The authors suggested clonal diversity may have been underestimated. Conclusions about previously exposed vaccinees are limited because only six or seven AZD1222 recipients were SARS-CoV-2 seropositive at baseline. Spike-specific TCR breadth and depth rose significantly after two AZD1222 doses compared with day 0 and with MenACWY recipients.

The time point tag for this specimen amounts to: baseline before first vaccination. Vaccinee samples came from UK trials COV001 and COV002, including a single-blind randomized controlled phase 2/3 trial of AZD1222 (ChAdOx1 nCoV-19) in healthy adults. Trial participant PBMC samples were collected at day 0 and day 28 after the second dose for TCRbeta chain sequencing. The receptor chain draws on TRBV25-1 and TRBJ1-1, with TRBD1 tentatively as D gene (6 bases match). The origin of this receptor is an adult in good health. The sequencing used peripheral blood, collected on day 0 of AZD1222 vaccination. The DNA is TGTGCCAGCACTCAAACAGGGATAGCCACTGAAGCTTTCTTT. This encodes CASTQTGIATEAFF.